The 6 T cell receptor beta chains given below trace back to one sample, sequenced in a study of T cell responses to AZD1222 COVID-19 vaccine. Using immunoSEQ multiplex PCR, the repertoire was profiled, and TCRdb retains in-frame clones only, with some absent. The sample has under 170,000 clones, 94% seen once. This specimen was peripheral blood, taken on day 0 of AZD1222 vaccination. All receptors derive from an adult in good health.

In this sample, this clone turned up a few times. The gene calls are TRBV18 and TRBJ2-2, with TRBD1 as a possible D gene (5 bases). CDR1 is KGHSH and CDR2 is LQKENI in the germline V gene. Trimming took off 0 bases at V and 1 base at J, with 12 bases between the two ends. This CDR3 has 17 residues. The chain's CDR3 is CASSPPSGFRNTGELFF. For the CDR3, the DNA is TGTGCCAGCTCACCACCGTCAGGGTTTAGGAACACCGGGGAGCTGTTTTTT.

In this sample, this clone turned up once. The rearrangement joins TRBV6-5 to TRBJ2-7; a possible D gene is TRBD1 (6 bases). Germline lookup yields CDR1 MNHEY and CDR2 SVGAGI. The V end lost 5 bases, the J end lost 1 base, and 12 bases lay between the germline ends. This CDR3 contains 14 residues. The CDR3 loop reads CASSPGQFSYEQYV. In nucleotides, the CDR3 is TGTGCCAGCAGTCCCGGACAGTTTTCCTACGAGCAGTACGTC.

This CDR3 is CASSLVFLNTEAFF. CDR3 DNA sequence: TGTGCCAGCAGCTTAGTTTTTCTGAACACTGAAGCTTTCTTT. The genes are TRBV7-8 and TRBJ1-1; D is unclear. Trimming took off 1 base at V and 0 bases at J, with 6 bases between the two ends. CDR1 and CDR2 from the germline V gene are SGHVS and FQNEAQ. The CDR3 covers 14 residues.

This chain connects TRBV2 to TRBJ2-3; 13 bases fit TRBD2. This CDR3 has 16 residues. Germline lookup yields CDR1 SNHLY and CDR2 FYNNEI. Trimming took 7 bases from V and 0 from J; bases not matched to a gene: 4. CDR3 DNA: TGTGCCAGCACTGGGGGACTAGCGGGGAGCACAGATACGCAGTATTTT. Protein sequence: CASTGGLAGSTDTQYF.

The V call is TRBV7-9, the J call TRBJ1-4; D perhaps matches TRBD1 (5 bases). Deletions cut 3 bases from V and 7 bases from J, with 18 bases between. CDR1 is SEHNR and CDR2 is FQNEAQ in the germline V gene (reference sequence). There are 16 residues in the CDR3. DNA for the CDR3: TGTGCCAGCAGCTTTCACCGGGACCTCCGGCCTGAAAAACTGTTTTTT. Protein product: CASSFHRDLRPEKLFF.

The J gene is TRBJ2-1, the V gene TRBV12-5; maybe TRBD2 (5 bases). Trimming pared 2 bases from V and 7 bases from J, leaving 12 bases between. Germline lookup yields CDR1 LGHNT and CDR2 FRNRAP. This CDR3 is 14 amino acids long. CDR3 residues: CASGLYYWRNEQFF. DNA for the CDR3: TGTGCTAGTGGTTTGTACTACTGGAGGAATGAGCAGTTCTTC.